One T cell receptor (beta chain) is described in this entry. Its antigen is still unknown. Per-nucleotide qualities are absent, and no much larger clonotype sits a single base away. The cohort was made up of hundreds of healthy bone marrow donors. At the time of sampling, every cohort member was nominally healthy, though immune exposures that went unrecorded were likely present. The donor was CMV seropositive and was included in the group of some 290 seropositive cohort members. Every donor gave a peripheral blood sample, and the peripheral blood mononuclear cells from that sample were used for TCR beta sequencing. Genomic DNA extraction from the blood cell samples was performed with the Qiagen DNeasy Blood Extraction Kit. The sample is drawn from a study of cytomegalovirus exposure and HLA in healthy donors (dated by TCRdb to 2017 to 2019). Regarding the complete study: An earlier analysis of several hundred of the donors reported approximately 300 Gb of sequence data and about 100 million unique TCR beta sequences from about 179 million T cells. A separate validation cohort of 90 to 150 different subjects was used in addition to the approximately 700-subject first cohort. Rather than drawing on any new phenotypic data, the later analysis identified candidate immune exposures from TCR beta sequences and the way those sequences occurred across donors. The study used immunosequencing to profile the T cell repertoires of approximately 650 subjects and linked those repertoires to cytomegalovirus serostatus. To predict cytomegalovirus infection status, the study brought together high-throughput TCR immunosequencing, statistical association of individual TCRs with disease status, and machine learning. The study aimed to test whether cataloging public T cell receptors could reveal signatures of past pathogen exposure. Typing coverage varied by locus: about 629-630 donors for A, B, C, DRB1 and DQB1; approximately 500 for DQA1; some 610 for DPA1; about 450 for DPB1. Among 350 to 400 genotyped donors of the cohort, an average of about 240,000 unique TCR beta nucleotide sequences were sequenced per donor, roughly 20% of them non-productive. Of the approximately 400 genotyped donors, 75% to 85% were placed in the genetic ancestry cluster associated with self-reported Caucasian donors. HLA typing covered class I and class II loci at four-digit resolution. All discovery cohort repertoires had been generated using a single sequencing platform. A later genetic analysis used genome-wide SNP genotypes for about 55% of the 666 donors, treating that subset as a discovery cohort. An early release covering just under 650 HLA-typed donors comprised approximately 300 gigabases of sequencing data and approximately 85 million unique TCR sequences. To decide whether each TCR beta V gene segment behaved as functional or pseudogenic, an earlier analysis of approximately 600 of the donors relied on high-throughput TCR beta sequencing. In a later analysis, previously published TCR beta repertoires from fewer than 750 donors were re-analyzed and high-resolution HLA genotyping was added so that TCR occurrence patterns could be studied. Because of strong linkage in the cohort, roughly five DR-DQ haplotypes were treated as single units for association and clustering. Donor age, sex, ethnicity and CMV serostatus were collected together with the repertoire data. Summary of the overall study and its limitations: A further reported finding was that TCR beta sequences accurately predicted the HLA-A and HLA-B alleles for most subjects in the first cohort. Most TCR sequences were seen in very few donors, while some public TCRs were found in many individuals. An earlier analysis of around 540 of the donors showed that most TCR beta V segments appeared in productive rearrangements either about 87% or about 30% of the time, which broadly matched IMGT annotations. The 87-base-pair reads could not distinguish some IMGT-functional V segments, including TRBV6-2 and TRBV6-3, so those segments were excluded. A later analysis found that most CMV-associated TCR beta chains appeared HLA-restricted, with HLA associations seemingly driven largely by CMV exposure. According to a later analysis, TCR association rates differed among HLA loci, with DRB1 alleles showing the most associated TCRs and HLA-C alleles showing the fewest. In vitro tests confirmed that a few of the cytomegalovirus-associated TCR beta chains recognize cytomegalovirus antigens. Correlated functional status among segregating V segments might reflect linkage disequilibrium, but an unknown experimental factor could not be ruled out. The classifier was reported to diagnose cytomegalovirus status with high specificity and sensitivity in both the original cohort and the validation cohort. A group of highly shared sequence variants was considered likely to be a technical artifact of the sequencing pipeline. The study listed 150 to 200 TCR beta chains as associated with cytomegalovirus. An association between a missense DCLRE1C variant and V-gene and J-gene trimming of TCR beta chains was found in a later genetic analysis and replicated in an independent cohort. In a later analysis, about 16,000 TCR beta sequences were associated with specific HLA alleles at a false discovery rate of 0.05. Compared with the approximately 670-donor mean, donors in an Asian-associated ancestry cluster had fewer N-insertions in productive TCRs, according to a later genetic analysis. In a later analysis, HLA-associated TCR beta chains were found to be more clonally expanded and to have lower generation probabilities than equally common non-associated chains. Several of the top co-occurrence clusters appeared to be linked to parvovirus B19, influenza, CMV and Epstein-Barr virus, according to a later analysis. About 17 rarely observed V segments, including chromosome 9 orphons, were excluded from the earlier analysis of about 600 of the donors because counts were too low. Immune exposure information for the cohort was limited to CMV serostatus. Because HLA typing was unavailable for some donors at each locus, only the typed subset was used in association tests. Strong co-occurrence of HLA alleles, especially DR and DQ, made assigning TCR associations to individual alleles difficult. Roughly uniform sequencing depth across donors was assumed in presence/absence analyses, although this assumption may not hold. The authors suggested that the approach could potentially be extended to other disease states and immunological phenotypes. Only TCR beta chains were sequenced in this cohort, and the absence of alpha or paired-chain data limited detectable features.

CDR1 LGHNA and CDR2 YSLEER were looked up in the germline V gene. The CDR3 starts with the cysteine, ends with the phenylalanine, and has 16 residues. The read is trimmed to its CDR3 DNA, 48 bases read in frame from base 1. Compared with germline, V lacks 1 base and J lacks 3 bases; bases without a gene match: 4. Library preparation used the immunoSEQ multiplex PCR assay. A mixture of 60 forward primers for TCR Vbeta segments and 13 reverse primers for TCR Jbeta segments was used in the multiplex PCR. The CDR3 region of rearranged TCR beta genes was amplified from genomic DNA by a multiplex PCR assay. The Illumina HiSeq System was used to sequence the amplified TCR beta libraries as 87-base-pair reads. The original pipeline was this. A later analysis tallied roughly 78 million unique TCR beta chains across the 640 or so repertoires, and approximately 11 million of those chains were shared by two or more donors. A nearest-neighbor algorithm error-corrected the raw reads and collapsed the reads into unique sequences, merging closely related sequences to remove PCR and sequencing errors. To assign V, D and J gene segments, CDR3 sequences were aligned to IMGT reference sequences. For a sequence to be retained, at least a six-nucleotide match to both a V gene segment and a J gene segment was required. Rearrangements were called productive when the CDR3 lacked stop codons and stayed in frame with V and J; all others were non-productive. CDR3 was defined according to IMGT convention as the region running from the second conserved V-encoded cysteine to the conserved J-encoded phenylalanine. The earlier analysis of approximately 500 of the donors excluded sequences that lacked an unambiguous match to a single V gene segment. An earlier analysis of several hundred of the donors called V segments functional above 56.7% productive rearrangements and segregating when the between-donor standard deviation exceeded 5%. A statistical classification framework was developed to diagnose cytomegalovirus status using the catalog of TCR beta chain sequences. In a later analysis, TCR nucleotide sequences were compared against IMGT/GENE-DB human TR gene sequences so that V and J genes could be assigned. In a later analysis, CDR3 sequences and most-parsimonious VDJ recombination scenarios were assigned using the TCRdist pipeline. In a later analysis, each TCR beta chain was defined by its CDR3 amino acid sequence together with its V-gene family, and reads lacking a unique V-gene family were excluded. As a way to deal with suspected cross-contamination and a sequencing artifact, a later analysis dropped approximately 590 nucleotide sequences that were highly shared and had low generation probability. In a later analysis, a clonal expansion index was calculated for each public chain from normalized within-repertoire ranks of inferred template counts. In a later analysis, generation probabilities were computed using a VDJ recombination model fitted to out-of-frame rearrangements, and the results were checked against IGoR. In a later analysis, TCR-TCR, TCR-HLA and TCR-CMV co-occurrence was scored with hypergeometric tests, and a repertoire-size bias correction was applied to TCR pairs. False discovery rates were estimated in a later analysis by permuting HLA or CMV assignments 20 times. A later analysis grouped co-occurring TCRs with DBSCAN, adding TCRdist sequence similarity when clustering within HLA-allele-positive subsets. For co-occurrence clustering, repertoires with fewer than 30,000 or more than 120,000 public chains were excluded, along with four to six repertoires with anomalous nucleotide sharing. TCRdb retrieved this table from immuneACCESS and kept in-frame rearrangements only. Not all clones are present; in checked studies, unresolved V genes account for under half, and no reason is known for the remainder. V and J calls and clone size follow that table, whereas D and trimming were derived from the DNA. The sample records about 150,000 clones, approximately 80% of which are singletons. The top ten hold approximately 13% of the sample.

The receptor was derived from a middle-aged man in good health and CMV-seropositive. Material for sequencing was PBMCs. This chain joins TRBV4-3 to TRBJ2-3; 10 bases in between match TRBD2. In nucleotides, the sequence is TGCGCCAGCAGCCAAGCTAGCGGGAGTCTGACAGATACGCAGTATTTT. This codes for CASSQASGSLTDTQYF.